These 14 T cell receptor beta chains were all obtained from the same sample, sequenced in a study of regulatory T cells in long-lasting Graves disease. Sequencing libraries for TCR beta were prepared with iRepertoire HTBI primers and Arm-PCR of CDR3 regions. TCRdb reanalysed the multiplex PCR reads using MiXCR and keeps one entry per CDR3 protein. The sample lists some 370,000 distinct CDR3 sequences, less than 30% occurring once. As to time point: persistent/refractory GD, antithyroid drugs over 5 years with positive TRAb. The TCR library was prepared using RNA isolated from PBMCs. Sequencing used peripheral blood mononuclear cells (PBMCs), obtained when the disease was refractory, from a patient treated with antithyroid drugs. Receptors originate from a woman between 35 and 50 years old with Graves disease.

This clonotype was detected many times. The chain carries TRBV7-6 and TRBJ1-1; D remains ambiguous. V lost 1 base and J lost 7, with 13 bases in between. Germline V gives CDR1 SGHVS, CDR2 FNYEAQ. The CDR3 contains 14 residues. Written as DNA, the CDR3 is TGTGCCAGCAGCTTAGAAGGAGGGCCAGATGAAGCTTTCTTT. Protein: CASSLEGGPDEAFF.

This clonotype was detected only a few times. The chain recombines TRBV6-1 with TRBJ1-5, with D hard to call. Trimming removed 9 bases at V and 2 bases at J, with 14 bases between. The CDR3 totals 14 residues. Germline lookup yields CDR1 MNHNS and CDR2 SASEGT. CDR3: CASSVGFGNQPQHF. Here the CDR3 DNA reads TGTGCCAGTTCGGTGGGGTTTGGCAATCAGCCCCAGCATTTT.

A word on this clonotype: As the CDR3 is not closed by the conserved phenylalanine or tryptophan, this likely results from a read error. The chain carries TRBV28 and TRBJ1-4; D unclear. The CDR3 contains 14 residues. V was pared by 1 base and J by 4 bases, with 7 bases between. Per germline, CDR1 MDHEN and CDR2 SYDVKM. CDR3 nucleotides: TGTGCCAGCAGTTTATTAGGACTTAATGAAAAACTGTTTTTA. This sequence encodes CASSLLGLNEKLFL.

The V gene is TRBV20-1, the J gene TRBJ1-1, with 8 bases that match TRBD1. Germline V lookup: CDR1 DFQATT, CDR2 SNEGSKA (reference sequence). The CDR3 covers 13 residues. Trimming at V came to 4 bases and at J to 10 bases, leaving 11 bases not matched to a gene. CDR3 in amino acids: CSATHPPDRGAFF. In DNA form, the CDR3 reads TGCAGTGCTACCCATCCGCCTGACAGGGGAGCTTTCTTT.

The chain employs TRBV6-5 and TRBJ2-3; 16 bases are a match to TRBD2. This CDR3 has 16 amino acids. J gave up 8 bases and V 0 bases, and 2 bases lay outside the gene matches. From germline, CDR1 is MNHEY and CDR2 SVGAGI. CDR3 in DNA: TGTGCCAGCAGTTACTCAGGGACTAGCGGGAGGGGTACGCAGTATTTT. Amino acids: CASSYSGTSGRGTQYF.

J is TRBJ2-1 and V is TRBV28; D is undetermined. Trimming removed 4 bases at V and 1 base at J, with 8 bases between. This CDR3 comprises 14 residues. Germline CDR1 reads MDHEN; CDR2 reads SYDVKM. The CDR3, as DNA: TGTGCCAGCAGTTCCCTAGTTTCCTACAATGAGCAGTTCTTC. Translation: CASSSLVSYNEQFF.

This chain links TRBV28 with TRBJ2-3; possibly TRBD2 for D (5 bases). The V end lost 7 bases, the J end lost 5 bases, and 16 bases lay between the germline ends. The CDR3 has 14 residues. Germline CDR1 is MDHEN and CDR2 is SYDVKM. CDR3 sequence (DNA): TGTGCCAGCATCCCCGAGCGGAGAATAGATACGCAGTATTTT. This gives the protein CASIPERRIDTQYF.

The chain uses TRBV5-1 and TRBJ2-7; TRBD2 might be the D (6 bases). CDR1 SGHRS and CDR2 YFSETQ come from the germline V gene. V was pared by 4 bases and J by 3 bases, with 11 bases between. This CDR3 is 13 amino acids long. CDR3 bases: TGCGCCAGCAGCCTAGCGCATCACTACGAGCAGTACTTC. Amino acids: CASSLAHHYEQYF.

This chain uses TRBV28 with TRBJ2-7, with 8 bases that match TRBD1. CDR3 length equals 15 residues. From germline, CDR1 is MDHEN and CDR2 SYDVKM. Unmatched junction bases numbered 11, after V lost 6 bases and J lost 4 bases. CDR3 amino acids: CASSTGGWDLYEQYF. CDR3 DNA sequence: TGTGCCAGCAGCACAGGGGGTTGGGACCTTTACGAGCAGTACTTC. Full variable domain (rest looked up from reference TRBV28 and TRBJ2-7): DVKVTQSSRYLVKRTGEKVFLECVQDMDHENMFWYRQDPGLGLRLIYFSYDVKMKEKGDIPEGYSVSREKKERFSLILESASTNQTSMYLCASSTGGWDLYEQYFGPGTRLTVT.

The chain joins TRBV6-1 to TRBJ2-2, with D perhaps TRBD1 (6 bases). Germline CDR1 reads MNHNS; CDR2 reads SASEGT. This CDR3 comprises 15 residues. V was pared by 7 bases and J by 1 base, with 13 bases between. CDR3 sequence: CASNQGTLNTGELFF. In DNA, the CDR3 is TGTGCCAGCAATCAAGGGACACTGAACACCGGGGAGCTGTTTTTT.

The chain couples TRBV12-3 or TRBV12-4 to TRBJ2-3; D gene uncertain. The V and J ends lost 10 bases and 1 base respectively, with 12 bases between them. The CDR3 has 13 amino acids. The CDR3 coding sequence is TGTGCCACAAAATTGCGAGGCACAGATACGCAGTATTTT. Translated: CATKLRGTDTQYF.

On this clonotype itself: One end of the junction fails to match germline, which may point to a read error. V gene TRBV20-1 combines with J gene TRBJ1-1, with D maybe TRBD1 (5 bases). Germline CDR1 reads DFQATT; CDR2 reads SNEGSKA (reference sequence). The CDR3 extends over 19 amino acids. The CDR3 coding sequence is TGCAGTGCTAGAGTAACCCCCGACGGGGCGAGGGGATCTAACACTGAAGCTTCCTTT. It encodes CSARVTPDGARGSNTEASF.

CDR3: CASSSDLVENTEAFF. DNA of the CDR3: TGTGCCAGCAGCTCTGACTTGGTGGAGAACACTGAAGCTTTCTTT. V gene TRBV7-9 combines with J gene TRBJ1-1; D gene ambiguous. The CDR3 is 15 residues long. CDR1 and CDR2 (germline): SEHNR, FQNEAQ (reference sequence). Trimming cost V 4 bases and J 1 base, with 13 bases left between them.

The V gene is TRBV9, the J gene TRBJ2-3; tentatively, D is TRBD1 (6 bases). The CDR3 is 15 residues long. Deletions cut 4 bases from V and 2 bases from J, with 14 bases between. Germline lookup yields CDR1 SGDLS and CDR2 YYNGEE. In DNA, the CDR3 is TGTGCCAGCAGCCCCTTGAGGGGGTCCACAGATACGCAGTATTTT. This translates into CASSPLRGSTDTQYF. The whole variable domain, filled in from reference TRBV9 and TRBJ2-3, reads DSGVTQTPKHLITATGQRVTLRCSPRSGDLSVYWYQQSLDQGLQFLIQYYNGEERAKGNILERFSAQQFPDLHSELNLSSLELGDSALYFCASSPLRGSTDTQYFGPGTRLTVL.